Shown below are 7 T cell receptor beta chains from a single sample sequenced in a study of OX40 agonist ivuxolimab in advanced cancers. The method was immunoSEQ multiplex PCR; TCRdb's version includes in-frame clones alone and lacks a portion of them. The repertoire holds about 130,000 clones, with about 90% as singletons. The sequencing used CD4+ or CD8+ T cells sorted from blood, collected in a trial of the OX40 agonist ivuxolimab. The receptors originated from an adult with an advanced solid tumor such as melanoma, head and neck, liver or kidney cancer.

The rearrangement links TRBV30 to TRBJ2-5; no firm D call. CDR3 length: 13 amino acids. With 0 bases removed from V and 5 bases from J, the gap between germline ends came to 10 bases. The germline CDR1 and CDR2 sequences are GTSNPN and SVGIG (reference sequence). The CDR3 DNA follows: TGTGCCTGGAGTGTCAGTCCTCGGGAGACCCAGTACTTC. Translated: CAWSVSPRETQYF.

CDR3 region: CASRPGNQPQHF. The CDR3 region has the DNA TGTGCCAGCAGGCCGGGCAATCAGCCCCAGCATTTT. V usage is TRBV6-1 and J usage is TRBJ1-5; D remains ambiguous. CDR3 length equals 12 residues. Germline-derived CDR1 and CDR2 are MNHNS and SASEGT. The V and J ends lost 6 bases and 2 bases respectively, with 5 bases between them.

For the CDR3, the DNA is TGTGCCAGCAGCTTAGGGGGCACCGGGGAGCTGTTTTTT. Translation gives CASSLGGTGELFF. V is TRBV7-2 and J is TRBJ2-2; no clear D gene. The V gene lost 1 base and the J gene lost 4 bases, with 4 bases spanning the gap. The CDR3 runs 13 residues. Germline CDR1 and CDR2: SGHTA and FQGNSA.

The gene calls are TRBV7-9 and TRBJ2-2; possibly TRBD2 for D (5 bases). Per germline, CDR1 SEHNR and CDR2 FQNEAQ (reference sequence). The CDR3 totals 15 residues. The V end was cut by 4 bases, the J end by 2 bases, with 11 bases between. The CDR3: CASSYWTPNTGELFF. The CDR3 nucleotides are TGTGCCAGCAGCTACTGGACTCCCAACACCGGGGAGCTGTTTTTT.

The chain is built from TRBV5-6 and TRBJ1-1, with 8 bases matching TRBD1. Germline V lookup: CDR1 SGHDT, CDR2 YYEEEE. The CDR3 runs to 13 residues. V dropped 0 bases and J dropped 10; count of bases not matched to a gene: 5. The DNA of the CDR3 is TGTGCCAGCAGCTTGGCGGACAGGGCCGTAGCTTTCTTT. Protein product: CASSLADRAVAFF. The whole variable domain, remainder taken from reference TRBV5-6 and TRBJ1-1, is DAGVTQSPTHLIKTRGQQVTLRCSPKSGHDTVSWYQQALGQGPQFIFQYYEEEERQRGNFPDRFSGHQFPNYSSELNVNALLLGDSALYLCASSLADRAVAFFGQGTRLTVV.

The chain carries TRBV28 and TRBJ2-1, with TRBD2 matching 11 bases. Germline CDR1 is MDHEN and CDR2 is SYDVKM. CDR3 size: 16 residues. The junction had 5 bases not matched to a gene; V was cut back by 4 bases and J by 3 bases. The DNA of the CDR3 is TGTGCCAGCAGTTCACGACTAGCGGGGATCTACAATGAGCAGTTCTTC. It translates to CASSSRLAGIYNEQFF.

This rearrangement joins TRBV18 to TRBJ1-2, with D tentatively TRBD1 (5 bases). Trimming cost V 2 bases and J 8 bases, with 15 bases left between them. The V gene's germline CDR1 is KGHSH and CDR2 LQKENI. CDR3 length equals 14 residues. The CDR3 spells CASSPVVGGEGYTF. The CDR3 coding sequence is TGTGCCAGCTCACCAGTGGTCGGGGGTGAAGGCTACACCTTC.